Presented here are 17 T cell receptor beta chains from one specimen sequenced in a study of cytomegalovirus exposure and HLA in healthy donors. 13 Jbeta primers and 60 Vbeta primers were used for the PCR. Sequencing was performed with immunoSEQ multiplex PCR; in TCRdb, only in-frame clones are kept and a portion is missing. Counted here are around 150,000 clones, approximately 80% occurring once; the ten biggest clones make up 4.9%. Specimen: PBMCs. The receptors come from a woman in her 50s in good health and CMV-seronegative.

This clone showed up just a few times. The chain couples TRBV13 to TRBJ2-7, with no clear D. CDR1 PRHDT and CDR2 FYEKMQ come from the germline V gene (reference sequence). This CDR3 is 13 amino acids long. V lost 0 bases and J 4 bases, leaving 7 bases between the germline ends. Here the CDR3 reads CASSLGLRYEQYF. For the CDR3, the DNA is TGTGCCAGCAGCTTAGGCCTTCGGTACGAGCAGTACTTC.

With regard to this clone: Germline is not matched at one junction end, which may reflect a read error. DNA of the CDR3: TGTGCTAGCAGCTTAGGGGACAAGAACACCGGGGAGCTGTTTTTT. Amino acids: CASSLGDKNTGELFF. The V call is TRBV7-7, the J call TRBJ2-2; D may be TRBD1 (6 bases). Germline CDR1 reads SSHAT; CDR2 reads FNYEAQ (reference sequence). The CDR3 contains 15 residues.

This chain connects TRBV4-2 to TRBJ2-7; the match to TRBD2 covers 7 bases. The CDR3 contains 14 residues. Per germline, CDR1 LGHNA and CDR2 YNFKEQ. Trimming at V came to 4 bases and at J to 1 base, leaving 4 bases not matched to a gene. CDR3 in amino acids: CASSLRGGSYEQYF. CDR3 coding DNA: TGTGCCAGCAGCCTTCGCGGGGGATCCTACGAGCAGTACTTC.

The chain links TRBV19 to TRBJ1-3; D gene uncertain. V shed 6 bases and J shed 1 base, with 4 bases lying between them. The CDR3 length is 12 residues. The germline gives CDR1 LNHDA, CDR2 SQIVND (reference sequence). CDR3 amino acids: CASRTSGNTIYF. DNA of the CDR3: TGTGCCAGTAGAACTTCTGGAAACACCATATATTTT.

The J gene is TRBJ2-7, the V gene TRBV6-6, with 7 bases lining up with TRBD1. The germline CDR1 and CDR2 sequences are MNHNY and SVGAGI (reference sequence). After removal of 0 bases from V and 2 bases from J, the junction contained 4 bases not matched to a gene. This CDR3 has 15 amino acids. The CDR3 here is CASSYSMTGPYEQYF. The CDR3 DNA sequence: TGTGCCAGCAGTTACTCTATGACAGGGCCCTACGAGCAGTACTTC.

The CDR3 coding sequence is TGTGCCAGCAGCGGACTTGTTGAGGAGAACACCGGGGAGCTGTTTTTT. Amino acids: CASSGLVEENTGELFF. The gene calls are TRBV7-9 and TRBJ2-2; D is possibly TRBD2 (5 bases). The CDR3 covers 16 residues. The germline V gene has CDR1 SEHNR and CDR2 FQNEAQ (reference sequence). Trimming left V 5 bases short and J 1 base short, with 14 bases between.

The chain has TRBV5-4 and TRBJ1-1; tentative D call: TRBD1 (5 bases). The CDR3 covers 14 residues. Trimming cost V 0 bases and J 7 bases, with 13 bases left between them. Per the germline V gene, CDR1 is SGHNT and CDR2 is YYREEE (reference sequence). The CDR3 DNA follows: TGTGCCAGCAGCTTGGATTCAGGGCGGAATGAAGCTTTCTTT. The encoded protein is CASSLDSGRNEAFF. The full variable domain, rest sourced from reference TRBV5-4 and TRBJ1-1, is ETGVTQSPTHLIKTRGQQVTLRCSSQSGHNTVSWYQQALGQGPQFIFQYYREEENGRGNFPPRFSGLQFPNYSSELNVNALELDDSALYLCASSLDSGRNEAFFGQGTRLTVV.

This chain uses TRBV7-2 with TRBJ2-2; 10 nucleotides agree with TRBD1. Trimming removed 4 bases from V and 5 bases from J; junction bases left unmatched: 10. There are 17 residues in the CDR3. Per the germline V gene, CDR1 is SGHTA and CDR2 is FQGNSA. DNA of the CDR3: TGTGCCAGCAGCTACAGACGGACAGGGGGGGATACCGGGGAGCTGTTTTTT. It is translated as CASSYRRTGGDTGELFF. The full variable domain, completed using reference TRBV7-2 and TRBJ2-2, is GAGVSQSPSNKVTEKGKDVELRCDPISGHTALYWYRQSLGQGLEFLIYFQGNSAPDKSGLPSDRFSAERTGGSVSTLTIQRTQQEDSAVYLCASSYRRTGGDTGELFFGEGSRLTVL.

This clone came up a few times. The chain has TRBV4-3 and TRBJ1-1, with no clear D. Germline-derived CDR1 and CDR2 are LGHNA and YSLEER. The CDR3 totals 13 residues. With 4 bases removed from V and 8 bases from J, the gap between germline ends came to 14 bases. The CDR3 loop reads CASSLFNSQEAFF. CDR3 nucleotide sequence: TGCGCCAGCAGCCTCTTTAACAGTCAAGAAGCTTTCTTT.

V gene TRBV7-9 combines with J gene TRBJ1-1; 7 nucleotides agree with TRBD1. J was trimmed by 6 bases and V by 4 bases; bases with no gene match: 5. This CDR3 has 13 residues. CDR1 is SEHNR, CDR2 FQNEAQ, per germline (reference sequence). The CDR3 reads CASSSPTGSEAFF. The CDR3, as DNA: TGTGCCAGCAGCTCCCCGACAGGGTCTGAAGCTTTCTTT.

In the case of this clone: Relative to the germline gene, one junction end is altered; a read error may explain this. The chain's CDR3 is CVTSRGGVLSTDTQYF. The CDR3 DNA reads TGTGTCACCAGCAGAGGGGGAGTACTGAGCACAGATACGCAGTATTTT. V and J are TRBV15 and TRBJ2-3; tentatively, D is TRBD1 (6 bases). The CDR3 is 16 amino acids. Germline CDR1 and CDR2: LNHNV and YYDKDF (reference sequence). Filled out from reference TRBV15 and TRBJ2-3, the complete variable domain reads DAMVIQNPRYQVTQFGKPVTLSCSQTLNHNVMYWYQQKSSQAPKLLFHYYDKDFNNEADTPDNFQSRRPNTSFCFLDIRSPGLGDTAMYLCVTSRGGVLSTDTQYFGPGTRLTVL.

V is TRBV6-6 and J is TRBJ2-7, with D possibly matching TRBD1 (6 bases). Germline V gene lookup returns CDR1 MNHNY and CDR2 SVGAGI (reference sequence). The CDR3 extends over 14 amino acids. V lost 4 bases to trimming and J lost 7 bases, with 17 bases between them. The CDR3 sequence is CASSSENRAGEQYF. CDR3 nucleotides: TGTGCCAGCAGTTCGGAAAACAGGGCCGGGGAGCAGTACTTC.

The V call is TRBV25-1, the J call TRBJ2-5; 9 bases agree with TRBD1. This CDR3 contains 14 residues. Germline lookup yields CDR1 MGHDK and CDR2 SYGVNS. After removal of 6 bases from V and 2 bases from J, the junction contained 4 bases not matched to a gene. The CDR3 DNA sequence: TGTGCCAGCAGGCCACAGGGGGCACAAGAGACCCAGTACTTC. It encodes CASRPQGAQETQYF.

The CDR3 region has the DNA TGTGCCAGCAGGGGGACAGGAGAAGGTAATTCACCCCTCCACTTT. Translating it yields CASRGTGEGNSPLHF. V usage is TRBV13 and J usage is TRBJ1-6; 8 bases fit TRBD1. Trimming at V came to 6 bases and at J to 6 bases, leaving 7 bases not matched to a gene. In germline, CDR1 is PRHDT, CDR2 FYEKMQ (reference sequence). The CDR3 has 15 residues.

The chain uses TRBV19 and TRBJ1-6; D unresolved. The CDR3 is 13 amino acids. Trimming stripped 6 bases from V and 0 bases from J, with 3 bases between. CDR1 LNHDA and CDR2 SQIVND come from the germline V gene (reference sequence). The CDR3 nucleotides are TGTGCCAGTAGCGGCTCCTATAATTCACCCCTCCACTTT. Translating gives CASSGSYNSPLHF.

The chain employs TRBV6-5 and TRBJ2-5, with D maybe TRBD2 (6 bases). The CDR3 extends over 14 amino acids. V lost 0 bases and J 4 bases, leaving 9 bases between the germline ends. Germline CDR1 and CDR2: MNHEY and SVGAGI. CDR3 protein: CASSYSSGVETQYF. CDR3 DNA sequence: TGTGCCAGCAGTTACTCTTCGGGGGTAGAGACCCAGTACTTC.

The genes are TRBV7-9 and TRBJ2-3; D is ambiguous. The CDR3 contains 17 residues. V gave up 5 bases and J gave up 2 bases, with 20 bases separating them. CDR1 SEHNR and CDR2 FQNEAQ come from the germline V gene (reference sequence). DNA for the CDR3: TGTGCCAGCAGCCCCTCCGCGTTTGCCCCGAACACAGATACGCAGTATTTT. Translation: CASSPSAFAPNTDTQYF.